This T cell receptor (beta chain) originates from a study of cytomegalovirus exposure and HLA in healthy donors. This CDR3 has 12 residues. Germline-derived CDR1 and CDR2 are MNHEY and SMNVEV (reference sequence). Between the trimmed V and J ends, which lost 6 bases and 5 bases, there was a span of 7 bases. The PCR employed 60 Vbeta primers together with 13 Jbeta primers. This table comes from immunoSEQ multiplex PCR, and its TCRdb copy is limited to in-frame clones, with some not included. Of 250,000 to 350,000 clones in the sample, roughly 88% were seen once. Whole-study results and caveats: Versus the approximately 700-donor mean, an Asian-associated ancestry cluster reportedly showed fewer N-insertions in a later analysis. HLA allele associations emerged for around 16,000 TCR beta sequences in a later analysis, at 0.05 false discovery rate.

Regarding this clone: The antigen remains unidentified.

This chain connects TRBV27 to TRBJ2-2, with D hard to call. The sequenced material came from PBMCs. This TCR derives from a man aged 35 to 55 in good health and CMV-seropositive. The CDR3 sequence: CASRRWTGELFF. In DNA, the CDR3 is TGTGCCAGCAGGCGATGGACCGGGGAGCTGTTTTTT.